This passage covers 22 T cell receptor beta chains from one sample sequenced in a study of low-dose radiotherapy and immunotherapy resistance in tumors. Time point noted: before trial treatment. First-strand cDNA relied on TRAV- and TRBV-specific primers spanning alpha and beta chains. Over approximately 20 PCR cycles, TCRs were amplified from a constant-region primer and V-primer adapter. From the reads, TCRdb called clonotypes with MiXCR, one entry per CDR3 protein. The sample lists about 39,000 distinct CDR3 sequences, around a third occurring once. Source: PBMCs, taken before treatment. The origin of the receptors is a male donor with gallbladder cancer.

This clonotype was found many times. V gene TRBV20-1 combines with J gene TRBJ2-3; D gene unclear. Deletions cut 6 bases from V and 7 bases from J, with 11 bases between. Looked up from germline, CDR1 is DFQATT and CDR2 is SNEGSKA (reference sequence). This CDR3 is 11 amino acids long. CDR3 sequence reads: CSAKGPHTQYF. In nucleotides, the CDR3 is TGCAGTGCAAAAGGTCCTCATACGCAGTATTTT.

The genes are TRBV5-4 and TRBJ1-5; D not resolved. The CDR3 runs 14 residues. Trimming left V 2 bases short and J 5 bases short, with 11 bases between. Germline V gene sequence: CDR1 SGHNT, CDR2 YYREEE (reference sequence). CDR3 protein: CASSFAGGDQPQHF. The DNA of the CDR3 is TGTGCCAGCAGCTTTGCCGGTGGGGATCAGCCCCAGCATTTT.

This clonotype occurred many times. The V gene is TRBV12-3 or TRBV12-4, the J gene TRBJ1-5, with D perhaps matching TRBD1 (6 bases). CDR3 size: 18 residues. V was pared by 3 bases and J by 2 bases, with 20 bases between. CDR3 sequence reads: CASSFIGQTYRGNQPQHF. The CDR3 DNA reads TGTGCCAGCAGTTTCATCGGACAGACGTATAGGGGCAATCAGCCCCAGCATTTT.

This chain uses TRBV7-2 with TRBJ1-5; TRBD1 matches at 7 bases. Trimming at V came to 5 bases and at J to 2 bases, leaving 3 bases not matched to a gene. The germline CDR1 and CDR2 sequences are SGHTA and FQGNSA. The CDR3 is 14 amino acids. The CDR3 sequence: CASSPQGGNQPQHF. For the CDR3, the DNA is TGTGCCAGCAGCCCCCAGGGGGGCAATCAGCCCCAGCATTTT.

V and J are TRBV7-2 and TRBJ2-5; D might be TRBD2 (6 bases). Germline CDR1 reads SGHTA; CDR2 reads FQGNSA. The CDR3 is 15 amino acids. Trimming cost V 1 base and J 3 bases, with 12 bases left between them. In DNA, the CDR3 is TGTGCCAGCAGCTTAGGTGGACTACAAAAAGAGACCCAGTACTTC. As protein: CASSLGGLQKETQYF.

This clonotype occurred many times. J is TRBJ2-7 and V is TRBV11-2, with no clear D. This CDR3 comprises 13 residues. Deletions cut 0 bases from V and 6 bases from J, with 9 bases between. In germline, CDR1 is SGHAT, CDR2 FQNNGV. DNA for the CDR3: TGTGCCAGCAGCTTAGATCTCCGTCTCGAGCAGTACTTC. Its protein product is CASSLDLRLEQYF.

This clonotype has at least ten counts. V gene TRBV28 combines with J gene TRBJ2-7, with D possibly matching TRBD1 (5 bases). The CDR3 length is 12 residues. Germline CDR1 reads MDHEN; CDR2 reads SYDVKM. V was cut by 6 bases and J by 7 bases, with 13 bases left in between. The chain's CDR3 is CASSRQPLEQYF. DNA of the CDR3: TGTGCCAGCAGCCGACAGCCCTTGGAGCAGTACTTC.

The rearrangement uses TRBV6-5 and TRBJ1-6; 8 positions agree with TRBD1. This CDR3 has 14 amino acids. Germline V CDR1 and CDR2: MNHEY, SVGAGI. J was trimmed by 6 bases and V by 5 bases; bases with no gene match: 3. This chain's CDR3 is CASSRQGLNSPLHF. The CDR3 nucleotides are TGTGCCAGCAGTCGACAGGGGCTTAATTCACCCCTCCACTTT.

At least ten counts were recorded for this clonotype. The genes are TRBV19 and TRBJ1-5; a weak D match, TRBD1 (5 bases). V was clipped by 5 bases and J by 3 bases, with 11 bases between them. Germline CDR1 and CDR2: LNHDA and SQIVND (reference sequence). There are 14 residues in the CDR3. This CDR3 reads CASSGPGPNQPQHF. The CDR3 nucleotides read TGTGCCAGTAGTGGTCCGGGGCCCAATCAGCCCCAGCATTTT. Variable domain in full (rest from reference TRBV19 and TRBJ1-5): DGGITQSPKYLFRKEGQNVTLSCEQNLNHDAMYWYRQDPGQGLRLIYYSQIVNDFQKGDIAEGYSVSREKKESFPLTVTSAQKNPTAFYLCASSGPGPNQPQHFGDGTRLSIL.

This sequence joins TRBV11-2 and TRBJ2-6; D is unresolved. CDR1 and CDR2 (germline): SGHAT, FQNNGV. The CDR3 sequence is 13 residues long. Trimming took 0 bases from V and 10 from J, leaving 7 bases between them. For the CDR3, the DNA is TGTGCCAGCAGCTTAGACCGCCCAAACGTCCTGACTTTC. Translated, it gives CASSLDRPNVLTF. The full variable domain, completed using reference TRBV11-2 and TRBJ2-6, is EAGVAQSPRYKIIEKRQSVAFWCNPISGHATLYWYQQILGQGPKLLIQFQNNGVVDDSQLPKDRFSAERLKGVDSTLKIQPAKLEDSAVYLCASSLDRPNVLTFGAGSRLTVL.

The chain combines TRBV7-2 with TRBJ2-7; the D is unclear. V was pared by 2 bases and J by 1 base, with 3 bases between. The CDR3 consists of 12 residues. Germline V gene sequence: CDR1 SGHTA, CDR2 FQGNSA. The CDR3 loop reads CASSLRSYEQYF. The CDR3 nucleotides are TGTGCCAGCAGCTTAAGGTCCTACGAGCAGTACTTC.

This clonotype occurred a few times. The V call is TRBV7-2, the J call TRBJ2-2; D perhaps matches TRBD2 (5 bases). The CDR3 contains 13 residues. In germline, CDR1 is SGHTA, CDR2 FQGNSA. The V gene lost 2 bases and the J gene lost 5 bases, with 6 bases spanning the gap. The CDR3 protein is CASSLRGTGELFF. CDR3 coding DNA: TGTGCCAGCAGCTTACGAGGGACCGGGGAGCTGTTTTTT. The entire variable domain, with the rest obtained from reference TRBV7-2 and TRBJ2-2, is as follows: GAGVSQSPSNKVTEKGKDVELRCDPISGHTALYWYRQSLGQGLEFLIYFQGNSAPDKSGLPSDRFSAERTGGSVSTLTIQRTQQEDSAVYLCASSLRGTGELFFGEGSRLTVL.

This clonotype came up many times. The rearrangement uses TRBV6-2 or TRBV6-3 and TRBJ1-1; tentatively, D is TRBD1 (5 bases). The CDR3 covers 12 residues. Trimming took 6 bases from V and 2 from J, leaving 7 bases between them. The germline V gene has CDR1 MNHEY and CDR2 SVGEGT. CDR3 region: CASRQENTEAFF. CDR3 DNA: TGTGCCAGCAGACAGGAAAACACTGAAGCTTTCTTT.

Only one count was recorded for this clonotype. The V call is TRBV11-2, the J call TRBJ2-5; either TRBD1 or TRBD2 may fit D (5 bases each). V lost 1 base to trimming and J lost 6 bases, with 9 bases between them. The CDR3 is 13 residues long. Per germline, CDR1 SGHAT and CDR2 FQNNGV. This chain's CDR3 is CASSLGGTQTQYF. CDR3 in DNA: TGTGCCAGCAGCTTAGGAGGGACCCAGACCCAGTACTTC.

The V and J genes are TRBV3-1 and TRBJ1-1; D call uncertain. The CDR3 is made up of 12 amino acids. V lost 4 bases to trimming and J lost 11 bases, with 14 bases between them. CDR1 is LGHDT, CDR2 YNNKEL, per germline (reference sequence). CDR3 loop: CASSPDPHTAFF. The CDR3 DNA follows: TGTGCCAGCAGCCCCGATCCACACACGGCTTTCTTT.

V gene TRBV4-1 combines with J gene TRBJ2-2; D uncertain. The CDR3 is 17 residues long. Per germline, CDR1 MGHRA and CDR2 YSYEKL. The ends were cut back, 4 bases at V and 4 bases at J, with 19 bases in the middle. CDR3 sequence (DNA): TGCGCCAGCAGCCTTGTAGGACCCCCGGGTTTCACCGGGGAGCTGTTTTTT. It is translated as CASSLVGPPGFTGELFF.

The genes are TRBV12-5 and TRBJ2-2; D unclear. With 6 bases removed from V and 1 base from J, the gap between germline ends came to 12 bases. CDR3 length: 15 residues. The germline V gene encodes CDR1 LGHNT and CDR2 FRNRAP. DNA of the CDR3: TGTGCTAGTGGCTCCTATATCGGGAACACCGGGGAGCTGTTTTTT. It translates to CASGSYIGNTGELFF. Drawing the rest from reference TRBV12-5 and TRBJ2-2, the complete variable domain is DARVTQTPRHKVTEMGQEVTMRCQPILGHNTVFWYRQTMMQGLELLAYFRNRAPLDDSGMPKDRFSAEMPDATLATLKIQPSEPRDSAVYFCASGSYIGNTGELFFGEGSRLTVL.

The chain is built from TRBV6-5 and TRBJ2-1, with 10 bases lining up with TRBD2. The V and J ends lost 0 bases and 2 bases, in that order; junction bases with no gene match: 4. The germline V gene has CDR1 MNHEY and CDR2 SVGAGI. This CDR3 has 17 residues. This CDR3 reads CASSYSLAGAPYNEQFF. The DNA of the CDR3 is TGTGCCAGCAGTTACTCGCTAGCGGGAGCACCCTACAATGAGCAGTTCTTC.

A note on this clonotype: A read error is the likely source, as a far larger clone sits one nucleotide away. The V gene is TRBV27, the J gene TRBJ2-7; D remains unclear. V dropped 5 bases and J dropped 9 bases, with 11 bases sitting between them. In germline, CDR1 is MNHEY, CDR2 SMNVEV (reference sequence). The CDR3 extends over 11 amino acids. In nucleotides, the CDR3 is TGTGCCAGCAGTGAAGCCAGAGGGCAGTACTTC. It is translated as CASSEARGQYF.

This clonotype is categorized as medium-sized. The J gene is TRBJ2-2, the V gene TRBV28, with TRBD1 matching 12 bases. The CDR3 contains 16 residues. J gave up 9 bases and V 2 bases, and 7 bases lay outside the gene matches. CDR1 MDHEN and CDR2 SYDVKM come from the germline V gene. CDR3 sequence: CASSLTPGTGGWELFF. CDR3 DNA: TGTGCCAGCAGTTTAACCCCCGGGACAGGGGGCTGGGAGCTGTTTTTT.

The table lists this clonotype with a few counts. This chain uses TRBV7-3 with TRBJ2-7; the match to TRBD1 covers 8 bases. Germline V CDR1 and CDR2: SGHTA, FQGTGA. V lost 5 bases, J lost 6 bases, and 9 bases stayed unmatched. CDR3 length: 14 amino acids. This CDR3 reads CASSRDRGNGEQYF. CDR3 bases: TGTGCCAGCAGCCGAGACAGGGGCAACGGCGAGCAGTACTTC.

This clonotype was counted many times. This chain connects TRBV7-8 to TRBJ2-2; TRBD2 aligns across 7 bases. CDR3 length equals 14 residues. Germline V CDR1 and CDR2: SGHVS, FQNEAQ. The trim removed 11 bases at V and 5 bases at J, leaving 11 bases unmatched. Here the CDR3 DNA reads TGTGCCCCTGGGGAGCGGGGCCGGACCGGGGAGCTGTTTTTT. Residues: CAPGERGRTGELFF.